The 9 T cell receptor beta chains listed next were all sequenced from one sample in a study of T cell responses to AZD1222 COVID-19 vaccine. The method was immunoSEQ multiplex PCR; TCRdb's version includes in-frame clones alone and lacks a portion of them. This table holds 110,000 to 150,000 clones, approximately 92% found once. The sequencing used peripheral blood, collected on day 0 of AZD1222 vaccination. The receptors derive from an adult in good health.

This chain uses TRBV5-4 with TRBJ2-2; D is perhaps TRBD1 (7 bases). Germline assignment: CDR1 SGHNT and CDR2 YYREEE (reference sequence). The CDR3 runs to 16 residues. V lost 0 bases to trimming and J lost 3 bases, with 12 bases between them. CDR3 sequence reads: CASSLVGGGHTGELFF. The CDR3 region has the DNA TGTGCCAGCAGCTTGGTAGGAGGGGGCCACACCGGGGAGCTGTTTTTT.

This chain links TRBV13 with TRBJ2-5; the match to TRBD1 covers 10 bases. Trimming removed 3 bases from V and 5 bases from J; junction bases left unmatched: 6. The CDR3 has 15 amino acids. Germline CDR1 and CDR2: PRHDT and FYEKMQ (reference sequence). The CDR3 region has the DNA TGTGCCAGCAGCTTCGGACAGGGGGTCACGGAGACCCAGTACTTC. Its protein product is CASSFGQGVTETQYF.

The V gene is TRBV5-1, the J gene TRBJ2-3; either TRBD1 or TRBD2 may fit D (5 bases each). Germline lookup yields CDR1 SGHRS and CDR2 YFSETQ. This CDR3 contains 16 residues. Trimming removed 3 bases at V and 8 bases at J, with 22 bases between. The CDR3 sequence is CASSYLVGARGTTQYF. The DNA of the CDR3 is TGCGCCAGCAGCTACCTTGTTGGGGCGCGAGGGACTACGCAGTATTTT.

CDR3 DNA sequence: TGCGCCAGCAGACTAGCGGTAGGGGGAGAGACCCAGTACTTC. It translates to CASRLAVGGETQYF. V is TRBV5-1 and J is TRBJ2-5; TRBD2 matches 8 bases. This CDR3 spans 14 amino acids. Trimming at V came to 5 bases and at J to 4 bases, leaving 7 bases not matched to a gene. Germline lookup yields CDR1 SGHRS and CDR2 YFSETQ.

The rearrangement joins TRBV5-4 to TRBJ1-2; 7 bases agree with TRBD1. The V segment lost 4 bases and the J segment 5 bases; nucleotides outside the gene matches: 8. Germline loops: CDR1 SGHNT, CDR2 YYREEE (reference sequence). This CDR3 has 14 residues. CDR3 sequence: CASSPSGQVYGYTF. The DNA for the CDR3 is TGTGCCAGCAGCCCCAGCGGACAGGTTTATGGCTACACCTTC.

The chain is built from TRBV11-2 and TRBJ1-4; D is possibly TRBD1 (5 bases). This CDR3 comprises 14 residues. V gave up 2 bases and J gave up 6 bases, with 10 bases separating them. Germline V gives CDR1 SGHAT, CDR2 FQNNGV. The CDR3 nucleotides read TGTGCCAGCAGCTTACTGACAGATGATGAAAAACTGTTTTTT. Amino acid sequence: CASSLLTDDEKLFF.

The CDR3 reads CATRAGVGYTEQYF. The CDR3 DNA sequence: TGTGCCACCAGGGCAGGGGTTGGGTATACCGAGCAGTACTTC. V and J are TRBV15 and TRBJ2-7, with a tentative D call TRBD1 (6 bases). Trimming stripped 6 bases from V and 6 bases from J, with 18 bases between. Germline CDR1 reads LNHNV; CDR2 reads YYDKDF (reference sequence). CDR3 length equals 14 residues.

The chain uses TRBV18 and TRBJ2-1; 10 nucleotides line up with TRBD2. There are 15 residues in the CDR3. V lost 2 bases to trimming and J lost 5 bases; unmatched junction nucleotides: 3. Germline V gives CDR1 KGHSH, CDR2 LQKENI. The CDR3 sequence: CASSPGTSVDNEQFF. For the CDR3, the DNA is TGTGCCAGCTCACCAGGGACTAGCGTTGACAATGAGCAGTTCTTC.

This sequence joins TRBV6-5 and TRBJ1-2; 7 bases match TRBD1. J lost 1 base, V lost 5 bases, and 7 bases had no gene match. This CDR3 is 15 amino acids long. Germline loops: CDR1 MNHEY, CDR2 SVGAGI. The CDR3 reads CASSTRDSINYGYTF. The CDR3 DNA sequence: TGTGCCAGCAGTACCCGGGACAGCATTAACTATGGCTACACCTTC.